The 11 T cell receptor beta chains below all came from one sample that was sequenced in a study of Tregs in tolerant kidney transplant recipients. Clones were read by immunoSEQ multiplex PCR, and TCRdb kept only the in-frame ones, dropping some. The sample lists about 66,000 clones; about nine tenths were seen once. The specimen was CD8+ T cells from blood, collected before the transplant. Every receptor here comes from a human donor who received a combined kidney and bone marrow transplant.

The V and J genes are TRBV13 and TRBJ1-2; D might be TRBD1 (6 bases). The CDR3 contains 14 residues. CDR1 is PRHDT, CDR2 FYEKMQ, per germline (reference sequence). V was clipped by 0 bases and J by 3 bases, with 8 bases between them. Written as DNA, the CDR3 is TGTGCCAGCAGCTTAGGTCGGACAGACTATGGCTACACCTTC. It yields the protein CASSLGRTDYGYTF.

V usage is TRBV7-9 and J usage is TRBJ2-5; TRBD2 might be the D (7 bases). Germline-derived CDR1 and CDR2 are SEHNR and FQNEAQ (reference sequence). Between the trimmed V and J ends, which lost 1 base and 4 bases, there was a span of 10 bases. The CDR3 consists of 14 residues. The CDR3 sequence: CASSLGRGGETQYF. The DNA of the CDR3 is TGTGCCAGCAGCTTAGGGAGGGGGGGAGAGACCCAGTACTTC. Full variable domain (remainder filled in from reference TRBV7-9 and TRBJ2-5): DTGVSQNPRHKITKRGQNVTFRCDPISEHNRLYWYRQTLGQGPEFLTYFQNEAQLEKSRLLSDRFSAERPKGSFSTLEIQRTEQGDSAMYLCASSLGRGGETQYFGPGTRLLVL.

J is TRBJ2-7 and V is TRBV11-2, with D uncertain. V lost 4 bases to trimming and J lost 0 bases, with 7 bases between them. This CDR3 region has 13 residues. Germline V gives CDR1 SGHAT, CDR2 FQNNGV. The CDR3: CASSSTPSYEQYF. CDR3 DNA sequence: TGTGCCAGCAGCTCCACACCCTCCTACGAGCAGTACTTC.

The J gene is TRBJ2-5, the V gene TRBV7-2; TRBD1 aligns across 7 bases. Germline lookup yields CDR1 SGHTA and CDR2 FQGNSA. This CDR3 is 14 amino acids long. V shed 5 bases, J shed 4 bases, and the junction held 7 bases outside the gene matches. The CDR3 DNA reads as TGTGCCAGCAGCCCCCTTACAGGGGTAGAGACCCAGTACTTC. Translation gives CASSPLTGVETQYF.

The chain is built from TRBV27 and TRBJ1-1; D not resolved. This CDR3 is built from 11 residues. CDR1 and CDR2 from the germline V gene are MNHEY and SMNVEV (reference sequence). V lost 8 bases and J 10 bases, leaving 14 bases between the germline ends. CDR3 DNA sequence: TGTGCCAGCCTCGGCCTTTCAGGAGCTTTCTTT. Protein sequence: CASLGLSGAFF.

This chain joins TRBV6-5 and TRBJ2-7, with D possibly matching TRBD2 (7 bases). The CDR3 spans 16 residues. Germline-derived CDR1 and CDR2 are MNHEY and SVGAGI. The V and J ends lost 0 bases and 0 bases respectively, with 12 bases between them. CDR3 sequence: CASSYSAGANSYEQYF. CDR3 coding DNA: TGTGCCAGCAGTTACTCGGCGGGGGCTAACTCCTACGAGCAGTACTTC.

The genes are TRBV30 and TRBJ1-1; D is ambiguous. Looked up from germline, CDR1 is GTSNPN and CDR2 is SVGIG (reference sequence). This CDR3 spans 14 amino acids. The ends were cut back, 2 bases at V and 4 bases at J, with 14 bases in the middle. The CDR3 loop reads CAWSFGIGRTEAFF. The CDR3 DNA reads TGTGCCTGGAGTTTCGGGATAGGGCGCACTGAAGCTTTCTTT.

The V gene is TRBV19, the J gene TRBJ2-1; TRBD1 matches at 11 bases. The J segment lost 12 bases and the V segment lost 5 bases, leaving 9 bases of the junction unmatched. Germline V gives CDR1 LNHDA, CDR2 SQIVND (reference sequence). This CDR3 region has 14 residues. This CDR3 is CASSFGQGAFGQFF. The CDR3 bases are TGTGCCAGTAGTTTTGGACAGGGGGCGTTTGGGCAGTTCTTC.

The rearrangement uses TRBV4-3 and TRBJ2-7; TRBD2 aligns across 13 bases. Trimming took 1 base from V and 6 from J; bases not matched to a gene: 3. This CDR3 is 15 amino acids long. Germline CDR1 reads LGHNA; CDR2 reads YSLEER. CDR3 nucleotides: TGCGCCAGCAGCCAAGGGGGACTAGCGGGGAGCGAGCAGTACTTC. This codes for CASSQGGLAGSEQYF.

The sample holds one count of this clone. The chain recombines TRBV11-2 with TRBJ2-4; 8 bases are shared with TRBD2. This CDR3 is 14 amino acids long. J was trimmed by 8 bases and V by 5 bases; bases with no gene match: 8. Per germline, CDR1 SGHAT and CDR2 FQNNGV. The CDR3 loop reads CASSARRREDIQYF. Here the CDR3 DNA reads TGTGCCAGCAGCGCACGCCGGCGGGAGGACATTCAGTACTTC.

The chain is built from TRBV4-1 and TRBJ2-1; TRBD2 might be the D (5 bases). Looked up from germline, CDR1 is MGHRA and CDR2 is YSYEKL. The CDR3 totals 14 residues. V shed 0 bases and J shed 9 bases, with 12 bases lying between them. The CDR3 sequence is CASSQDVPEGEQFF. The CDR3 DNA follows: TGCGCCAGCAGCCAAGATGTCCCAGAGGGTGAGCAGTTCTTC.